This entry concerns a single T cell receptor (beta chain). The V gene's germline CDR1 is LNHDA and CDR2 SQIVND (reference sequence). V dropped 3 bases and J dropped 4; count of bases not matched to a gene: 8. The CDR3 covers 15 residues. This sample was included in a study of blood T cell repertoires in COVID-19. About the research overall: From T cells, B-cell-depleted T cells, or PBMCs came the material, which was cDNA or gDNA.

Only in-frame clones appear in the TCRdb table, and some are missing; sequencing was by immunoSEQ multiplex PCR. The data contain about 55,000 clones, approximately 90% of them seen just once; the ten biggest clones take up 2.5% to 3%. This sequence joins TRBV19 and TRBJ1-2, with 7 bases lining up with TRBD1. The clonotype originates from a man at least 80 years old with acute or convalescent COVID-19. The sample taken for sequencing was peripheral blood. CDR3 sequence: CASSISGTALYGYTF. CDR3 sequence (DNA): TGTGCCAGTAGTATCTCCGGGACAGCCCTCTATGGCTACACCTTC.